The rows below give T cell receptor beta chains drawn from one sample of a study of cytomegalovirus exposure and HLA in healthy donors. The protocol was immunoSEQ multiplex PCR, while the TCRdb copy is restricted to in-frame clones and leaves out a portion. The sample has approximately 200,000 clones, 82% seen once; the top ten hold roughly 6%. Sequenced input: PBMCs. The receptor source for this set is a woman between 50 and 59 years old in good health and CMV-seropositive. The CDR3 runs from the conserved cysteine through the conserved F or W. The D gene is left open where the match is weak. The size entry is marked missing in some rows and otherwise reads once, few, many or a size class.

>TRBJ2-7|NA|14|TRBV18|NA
TGTGCCAGCTCACCACGACAGGATAACGACGAGCAGTACTTC
CASSPRQDNDEQYF
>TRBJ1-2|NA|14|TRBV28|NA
TGTGCCAGCAGTTTAGGCAGGGCGAACTATGGCTACACCTTC
CASSLGRANYGYTF
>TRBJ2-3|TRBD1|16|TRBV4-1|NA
TGCGCCAGCAGCCCCAGGGACAGGGGGAACACAGATACGCAGTATTTT
CASSPRDRGNTDTQYF
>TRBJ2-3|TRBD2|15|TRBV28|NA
TGTGCCAGCAGTTCAAGACTAGCGGGGTACGATACGCAGTATTTT
CASSSRLAGYDTQYF
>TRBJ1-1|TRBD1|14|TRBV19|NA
TGTGCCAGTAGTATTACAGGGGGCTTCACTGAAGCTTTCTTT
CASSITGGFTEAFF
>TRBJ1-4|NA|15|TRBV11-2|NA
TGTGCCAGCAGCTTCTCCGGACAGAAGAATGAAAAACTGTTTTTT
CASSFSGQKNEKLFF
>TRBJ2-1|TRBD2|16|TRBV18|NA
TGTGCCAGCTCACCCTACGGGAAGCGGGAGGACAATGAGCAGTTCTTC
CASSPYGKREDNEQFF
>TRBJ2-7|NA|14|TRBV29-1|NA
TGCAGCGTTGAAGAAGGGGACACCTCCTACGAGCAGTACTTC
CSVEEGDTSYEQYF
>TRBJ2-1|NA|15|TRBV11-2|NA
TGTGCCAGCAGCTTTAGACAGGGAGGTGGCTATGAGCAGTTCTTC
CASSFRQGGGYEQFF
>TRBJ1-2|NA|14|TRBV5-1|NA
TGCGCCAGCAGCTTGGAGGTAGGGAGCTATGGCTACACCTTC
CASSLEVGSYGYTF
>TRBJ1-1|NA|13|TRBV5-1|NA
TGCGCCAGCAGCTTGTCTCCGGGCACTGAAGCTTTCTTT
CASSLSPGTEAFF
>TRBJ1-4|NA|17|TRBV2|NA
TGTGCCAGCAGTGAAGGGGCACAGGGAACAACTAATGAAAAACTGTTTTTT
CASSEGAQGTTNEKLFF
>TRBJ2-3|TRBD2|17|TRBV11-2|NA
TGTGCCAGCAGCCCCCGACTAGCGGGGGTTAGCACAGATACGCAGTATTTT
CASSPRLAGVSTDTQYF
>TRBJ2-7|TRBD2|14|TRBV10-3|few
TGTGCCATCAGACTAGCGGGAGATACCTACGAGCAGTACTTC
CAIRLAGDTYEQYF
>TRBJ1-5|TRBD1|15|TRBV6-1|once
TGTGCCAGCAGTGAGACAGGGAATAGCAATCAGCCCCAGCATTTT
CASSETGNSNQPQHF
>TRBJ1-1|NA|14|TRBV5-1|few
TGCGCCAGCAGCGAAGGGGCGCCCCTCACTGAAGCTTTCTTT
CASSEGAPLTEAFF
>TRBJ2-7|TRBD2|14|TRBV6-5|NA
TGTGCCAGCAGCGCAAGCGGGACCAATTACGAGCAGTACTTC
CASSASGTNYEQYF
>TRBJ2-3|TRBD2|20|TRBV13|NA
TGTGCCAGCAGCCCAGGGGTTCCTAGCGGGGGCCCCTCAAGCACAGATACGCAGTATTTT
CASSPGVPSGGPSSTDTQYF
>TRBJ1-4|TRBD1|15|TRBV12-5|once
TGTGCTAGTGCCCTAAATGACAGGGGGAATGAAAAACTGTTTTTT
CASALNDRGNEKLFF
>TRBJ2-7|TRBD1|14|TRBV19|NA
TGTGCCAGTGGGACCGGGACAGGGGCCTACGAGCAGTACTTC
CASGTGTGAYEQYF
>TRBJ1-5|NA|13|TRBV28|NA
TGTGCCAGCAGTTCCCCAGGGAATCAGCCCCAGCATTTT
CASSSPGNQPQHF
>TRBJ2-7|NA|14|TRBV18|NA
TGTGCCAGCTCACCTAGTGCCGGAGTCTACGAGCAGTACTTC
CASSPSAGVYEQYF
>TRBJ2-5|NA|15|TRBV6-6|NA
TGTGCCAGCAGTGCACTCCTACGTAAAGAAGAGACCCAGTACTTC
CASSALLRKEETQYF
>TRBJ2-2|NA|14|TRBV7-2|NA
TGTGCCAGCACCTCCGGAGGGAGGACCGGGGAGCTGTTTTTT
CASTSGGRTGELFF
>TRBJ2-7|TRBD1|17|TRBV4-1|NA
TGCGCCAGCAGCCAACAAGGAATACAGGGGGTTCCCTACGAGCAGTACTTC
CASSQQGIQGVPYEQYF
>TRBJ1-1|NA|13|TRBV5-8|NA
TGTGCCAGCAAAAGGGGAACGGGCACTGAAGCTTTCTTT
CASKRGTGTEAFF
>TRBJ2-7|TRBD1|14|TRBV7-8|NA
TGTGCCAGCAGCTTGACAGGGGGCAGCTACGAGCAGTACTTC
CASSLTGGSYEQYF
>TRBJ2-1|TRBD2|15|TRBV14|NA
TGTGCCAGCAGTCAACTAGCGGGAGTATATAATGAGCAGTTCTTC
CASSQLAGVYNEQFF
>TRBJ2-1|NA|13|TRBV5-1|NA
TGCGCCAGCAGCTTGGTAGGGGGCAATGAGCAGTTCTTC
CASSLVGGNEQFF
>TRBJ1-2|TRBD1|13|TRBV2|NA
TGTGCCAGCAGCACGACAGGGAACTATGGCTACACCTTC
CASSTTGNYGYTF
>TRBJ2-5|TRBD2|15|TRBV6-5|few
TGTGCCAGCAGTTACGGGGGACTACACCAAGAGACCCAGTACTTC
CASSYGGLHQETQYF
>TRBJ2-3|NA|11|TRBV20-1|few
TGCAGTGCTTCTAACGGAGGGCAGCAGTATTTT
CSASNGGQQYF
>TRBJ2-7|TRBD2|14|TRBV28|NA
TGTGCCAGCAGTGTAGCGGGGGGAACCTACGAGCAGTACTTC
CASSVAGGTYEQYF
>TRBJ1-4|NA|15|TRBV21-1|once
TGTGCCAGCAGCAAAGCGGGCAAAGCGGGCGAAAAACTGTTTTTT
CASSKAGKAGEKLFF
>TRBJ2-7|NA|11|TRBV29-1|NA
TGCAGCGTTGAACGGTTCGGGTGGCAGTACTTC
CSVERFGWQYF
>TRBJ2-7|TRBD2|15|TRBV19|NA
TGTGCCAGTAGTCCGGGACTAGCGCGAACCTACGAGCAGTACTTC
CASSPGLARTYEQYF
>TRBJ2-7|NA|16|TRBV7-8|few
TGTGCCAGCAGCTTAGCTGGCGGGTTGAGCTCCTACGAGCAGTACTTC
CASSLAGGLSSYEQYF
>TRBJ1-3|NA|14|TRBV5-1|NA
TGCGCCAGCAGTACCGGAGGCTCTGGAAACACCATATATTTT
CASSTGGSGNTIYF
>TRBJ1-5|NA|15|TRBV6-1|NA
TGTGCCAGCAGTGAATATCCAGTTAGCAATCAGCCCCAGCATTTT
CASSEYPVSNQPQHF
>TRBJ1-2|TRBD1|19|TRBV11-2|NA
TGTGCCAGCAGCTACCTAAACCGGGGACAGGGGAGAGCGAGGGATGGCTACACCTTC
CASSYLNRGQGRARDGYTF
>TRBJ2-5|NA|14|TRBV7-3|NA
TGTGCCAGCAGCTTAACCAGCGGGCAAGAGACCCAGTACTTC
CASSLTSGQETQYF
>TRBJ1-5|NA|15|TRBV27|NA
TGTGCCAGCAGTTTATCGGGGGGTAACAATCAGCCCCAGCATTTT
CASSLSGGNNQPQHF
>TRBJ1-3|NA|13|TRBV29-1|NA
TGCAGCGTTGCATTAGTGACTGGAAACACCATATATTTT
CSVALVTGNTIYF
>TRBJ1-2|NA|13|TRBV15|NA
TGTGCCACCACCCTGGGGCCCTACTATGGCTACACCTTC
CATTLGPYYGYTF
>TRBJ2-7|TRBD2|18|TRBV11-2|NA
TGTGCCAGCAGCTCTCTAACCGGGACTAGCGGGAAGGGCTACGAGCAGTACTTC
CASSSLTGTSGKGYEQYF
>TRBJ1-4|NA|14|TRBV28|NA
TGTGCCAGCAGTTTTTCGAGGGTAGGCGAAAAACTGTTTTTT
CASSFSRVGEKLFF
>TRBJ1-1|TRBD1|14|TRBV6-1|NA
TGTGCCAGCAGGCGGACAGGAGTGAACACTGAAGCTTTCTTT
CASRRTGVNTEAFF
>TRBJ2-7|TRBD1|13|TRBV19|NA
TGTGCCAGTAGTAACAGGGGGCGATACGAGCAGTACTTC
CASSNRGRYEQYF